This TCR beta chain was retrieved from a study of shared clonotypes between healthy human individuals. Naivety among CD8 cells was defined by CD45RO negativity and positive CCR7 selection, thereby excluding terminally differentiated effector memory CD45RA+ cells. Adult donors, all healthy and HIV-negative, had no recent acute infections or vaccinations. On this clone: The antigen is unknown.

For every subset, genomic DNA was evenly distributed across several immunoSEQ plates. As originally analysed: From ImmunoSEQ came sequences covering only the junction and carrying no quality scores, so filtering differed. This table comes from immunoSEQ multiplex PCR, and its TCRdb copy is limited to in-frame clones, with some not included. V, J and clone size derive from that table, while D and trimming were established from the DNA sequence. The repertoire holds just over 2,000,000 clones, with about 95% as singletons. Study findings and constraints: The study generally estimated greater richness for naive than memory subsets.

The junction had 3 bases not matched to a gene; V was cut back by 2 bases and J by 4 bases. The germline V gene encodes CDR1 SGHNT and CDR2 YYREEE (reference sequence). This CDR3 has 14 residues. The sequenced sample consisted of naive CD8+ T cells sorted from blood. The chain combines TRBV5-4 with TRBJ2-3, with 8 bases aligning to TRBD2. The origin of this receptor is a man aged 18 to 29 in good health. This CDR3 is CASSLAGVPDTQYF. The CDR3 nucleotides are TGTGCCAGCAGCTTAGCGGGGGTACCAGATACGCAGTATTTT. The full variable domain, in which reference TRBV5-4 and TRBJ2-3 provide the parts outside the CDR3, is ETGVTQSPTHLIKTRGQQVTLRCSSQSGHNTVSWYQQALGQGPQFIFQYYREEENGRGNFPPRFSGLQFPNYSSELNVNALELDDSALYLCASSLAGVPDTQYFGPGTRLTVL.